Below are 19 T cell receptor beta chains sequenced from a single sample in a study of T-cell memory formation after mild COVID-19. TCRdb recomputed calls from the 5' RACE reads with MiXCR, one row per CDR3 protein. The sample lists around 310,000 distinct CDR3 sequences, roughly 19% occurring once. What was sequenced was PBMCs or a T cell subset sorted from them (not recorded which). These receptors were taken from a man between 18 and 29 years old who had mild COVID-19 (a few samples of this study predate the infection). Cell type and time point are not known.

The gene calls are TRBV6-6 and TRBJ1-3, with TRBD1 matching 9 bases. The V and J ends lost 5 bases and 2 bases, in that order; junction bases with no gene match: 10. The germline CDR1 and CDR2 sequences are MNHNY and SVGAGI (reference sequence). The length of the CDR3 is 17 residues. CDR3 nucleotides: TGTGCCAGCAGTGACCCGAACAGGGGGCCGGCTGGAAACACCATATATTTT. This encodes CASSDPNRGPAGNTIYF.

This clonotype was observed a few times. V is TRBV28 and J is TRBJ2-5, with 7 bases matching TRBD2. CDR3 length: 13 residues. The germline CDR1 and CDR2 sequences are MDHEN and SYDVKM. V was clipped by 7 bases and J by 4 bases; unmatched bases: 6. The DNA for the CDR3 is TGTGCCAGCAACCCTGGCGGGGGAGAGACCCAGTACTTC. As protein: CASNPGGGETQYF.

This rearrangement joins TRBV12-3 or TRBV12-4 to TRBJ1-5; 7 nucleotides line up with TRBD1. J lost 2 bases, V lost 5 bases, and 9 bases had no gene match. This CDR3 is built from 16 residues. In DNA form, the CDR3 reads TGTGCCAGCAGTCCCCGACAGGGCTACGGCAATCAGCCCCAGCATTTT. This translates into CASSPRQGYGNQPQHF.

The rearrangement joins TRBV11-2 to TRBJ2-3; D assignment may be TRBD1 or TRBD2 (5 bases each). V lost 5 bases and J lost 8, with 17 bases in between. Germline CDR1 reads SGHAT; CDR2 reads FQNNGV. The length of the CDR3 is 14 residues. The CDR3 is CASSRGAPGGTQYF. For the CDR3, the DNA is TGTGCCAGCAGCCGAGGGGCCCCGGGCGGTACGCAGTATTTT.

The chain carries TRBV7-7 and TRBJ2-3, with 7 positions matching TRBD1. This CDR3 spans 13 amino acids. Germline loops: CDR1 SSHAT, CDR2 FNYEAQ (reference sequence). J was trimmed by 2 bases and V by 6 bases; bases with no gene match: 2. This CDR3 reads CASRDRFTDTQYF. CDR3 DNA sequence: TGTGCCAGCAGGGACAGGTTCACAGATACGCAGTATTTT.

At least ten counts were recorded for this clonotype. This rearrangement joins TRBV4-3 to TRBJ2-2; D assignment may be TRBD1 or TRBD2 (6 bases each). Trimming cost V 0 bases and J 5 bases, with 13 bases left between them. The CDR3 consists of 16 residues. CDR1 is LGHNA and CDR2 is YSLEER in the germline V gene. The CDR3 protein is CASSQEGGPRTGELFF. The CDR3 DNA reads TGCGCCAGCAGCCAAGAGGGGGGCCCGAGGACCGGGGAGCTGTTTTTT.

In its sample, this clonotype was seen a few times. The V call is TRBV5-1, the J call TRBJ2-4; D unclear. The CDR3 consists of 14 residues. V was clipped by 0 bases and J by 6 bases, with 10 bases between them. Looked up from germline, CDR1 is SGHRS and CDR2 is YFSETQ. CDR3 region: CASSLAEPGNIQYF. The CDR3 DNA reads TGCGCCAGCAGCTTGGCAGAGCCTGGAAACATTCAGTACTTC.

The CDR3 loop reads CASSELRNNQPQHF. In nucleotides, the CDR3 is TGTGCCAGCAGTGAACTACGGAACAATCAGCCCCAGCATTTT. The chain has TRBV2 and TRBJ1-5; no firm D call. Trimming stripped 2 bases from V and 3 bases from J, with 8 bases between. This CDR3 contains 14 residues. Germline V gene lookup returns CDR1 SNHLY and CDR2 FYNNEI.

This chain's CDR3 is CAWSVLSDSPLHF. The CDR3 nucleotides are TGTGCCTGGAGTGTACTGTCCGACAGTCCCCTCCACTTT. The V call is TRBV30, the J call TRBJ1-6; D perhaps matches TRBD1 (5 bases). Germline values: CDR1 GTSNPN, CDR2 SVGIG (reference sequence). Trimming cost V 0 bases and J 13 bases, with 13 bases left between them. CDR3 length: 13 residues.

This clonotype appeared a few times. V and J are TRBV20-1 and TRBJ2-1, with 7 bases lining up with TRBD2. The CDR3 loop spans 17 amino acids. CDR1 and CDR2 from the germline V gene are DFQATT and SNEGSKA (reference sequence). Losses at the gene ends were 1 base for V and 8 bases for J; bases not matched to a gene: 17. The CDR3 DNA reads as TGCAGTGCTAGAGGGAGAATTCGGGGGGTCCCTGACGATGAGCAGTTCTTC. Protein sequence: CSARGRIRGVPDDEQFF.

The chain links TRBV18 to TRBJ1-5; 8 bases fit TRBD1. The V gene's germline CDR1 is KGHSH and CDR2 LQKENI. Trimming cost V 1 base and J 7 bases; bases outside gene matches: 6. The CDR3 is made up of 15 amino acids. The CDR3 loop reads CASSPQDRAGQPQHF. The CDR3 bases are TGTGCCAGCTCACCACAGGACAGGGCTGGGCAGCCCCAGCATTTT.

J is TRBJ2-2 and V is TRBV5-1, with D perhaps TRBD1 (5 bases). V was cut by 0 bases and J by 6 bases, with 9 bases left in between. The CDR3 consists of 14 residues. In germline, CDR1 is SGHRS, CDR2 YFSETQ. This CDR3 reads CASSLAGMAGELFF. The DNA for the CDR3 is TGCGCCAGCAGCTTGGCAGGGATGGCCGGGGAGCTGTTTTTT.

This chain connects TRBV7-2 to TRBJ2-1; 8 bases are shared with TRBD2. The V and J ends lost 5 bases and 4 bases, in that order; junction bases with no gene match: 10. The CDR3 has 16 amino acids. CDR1 is SGHTA, CDR2 FQGNSA, per germline. The CDR3 sequence is CASSPLELAGYNEQFF. In DNA form, the CDR3 reads TGTGCCAGCAGCCCGCTGGAGCTAGCGGGTTACAATGAGCAGTTCTTC. Based on the CDR3 plus reference TRBV7-2 and TRBJ2-1, the full variable domain is GAGVSQSPSNKVTEKGKDVELRCDPISGHTALYWYRQSLGQGLEFLIYFQGNSAPDKSGLPSDRFSAERTGGSVSTLTIQRTQQEDSAVYLCASSPLELAGYNEQFFGPGTRLTVL.

The chain has TRBV6-2 or TRBV6-3 and TRBJ2-3; D gene ambiguous. This CDR3 comprises 14 residues. Germline V CDR1 and CDR2: MNHEY, SVGEGT. V dropped 5 bases and J dropped 0 bases, with 9 bases sitting between them. CDR3 bases: TGTGCCAGCAGTCCCCCTGTCAGCACAGATACGCAGTATTTT. Its translation: CASSPPVSTDTQYF.

DNA of the CDR3: TGCAGTGCCCTCCGGGACGGAGCTAATCAGCCCCAGCATTTT. Encoded protein: CSALRDGANQPQHF. The genes are TRBV20-1 and TRBJ1-5, with a tentative D call TRBD1 (5 bases). From germline, CDR1 is DFQATT and CDR2 SNEGSKA (reference sequence). This CDR3 has 14 residues. Trimming shortened V by 6 bases and J by 4 bases, and 16 bases separated the two germline ends.

In its sample, this clonotype was seen a few times. The chain uses TRBV29-1 and TRBJ1-1; 10 bases are shared with TRBD1. Trimming removed 1 base from V and 11 bases from J; junction bases left unmatched: 7. The V gene's germline CDR1 is SQVTM and CDR2 ANQGSEA. CDR3 size: 13 residues. DNA for the CDR3: TGCAGCGTTGAAGTTGGGGACAGGGGTTGGGCTTTCTTT. Translating it yields CSVEVGDRGWAFF.

This chain uses TRBV5-1 with TRBJ2-2, with TRBD1 as a possible D gene (6 bases). CDR3 length: 13 amino acids. V was pared by 6 bases and J by 4 bases, with 10 bases between. CDR1 SGHRS and CDR2 YFSETQ come from the germline V gene. The CDR3 DNA is TGCGCCAGCAATTCAGGGGCCACCGGGGAGCTGTTTTTT. This sequence encodes CASNSGATGELFF. The full variable domain, in which reference TRBV5-1 and TRBJ2-2 provide the parts outside the CDR3, is KAGVTQTPRYLIKTRGQQVTLSCSPISGHRSVSWYQQTPGQGLQFLFEYFSETQRNKGNFPGRFSGRQFSNSRSEMNVSTLELGDSALYLCASNSGATGELFFGEGSRLTVL.

This clonotype has more than one count but fewer than ten. This chain joins TRBV7-2 and TRBJ1-1; D is uncertain. CDR1 is SGHTA, CDR2 FQGNSA, per germline. With 1 base removed from V and 4 bases from J, the gap between germline ends came to 10 bases. This CDR3 comprises 14 residues. CDR3 nucleotide sequence: TGTGCCAGCAGCTTAGGAGTTCACGGCACTGAAGCTTTCTTT. Translated, it gives CASSLGVHGTEAFF.

As to this clonotype: Germline and junction disagree at one end, which may indicate a read error. The gene calls are TRBV2 and TRBJ1-6; 8 bases are shared with TRBD1. Germline-derived CDR1 and CDR2 are SNHLY and FYNNEI. The CDR3 totals 13 residues. CDR3 in amino acids: CASIQGADSPLHF. The CDR3 coding sequence is TGTGCCAGCATCCAGGGGGCAGACTCACCACTCCACTTT.